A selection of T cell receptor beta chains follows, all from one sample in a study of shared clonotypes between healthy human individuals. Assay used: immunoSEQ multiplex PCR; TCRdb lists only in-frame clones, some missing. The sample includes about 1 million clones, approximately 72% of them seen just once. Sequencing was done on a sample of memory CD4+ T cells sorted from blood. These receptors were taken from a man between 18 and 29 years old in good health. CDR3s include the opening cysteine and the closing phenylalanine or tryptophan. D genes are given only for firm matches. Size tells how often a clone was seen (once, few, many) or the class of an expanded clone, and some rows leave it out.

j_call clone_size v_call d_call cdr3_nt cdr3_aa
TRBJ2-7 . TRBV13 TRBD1 TGTGCCAGCAGCTTAGGAACCCTAGCCGGGACAGCCTACGAGCAGTACTTC CASSLGTLAGTAYEQYF
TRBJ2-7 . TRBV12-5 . TGTGCTAGTGGTTTGGCCCCCTACGAGCAGTACTTC CASGLAPYEQYF
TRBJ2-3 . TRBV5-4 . TGTGCCAGCAGCTTAGTCGGGACCCCCTCCCTTACAGATACGCAGTATTTT CASSLVGTPSLTDTQYF
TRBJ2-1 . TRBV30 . TGTGCCTGGAATACATTGACGGGAAGTGAGCAGTTCTTC CAWNTLTGSEQFF
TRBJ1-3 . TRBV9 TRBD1 TGTGCCAGCAGCGCAGGGGGCTCTGGAAACACCATATATTTT CASSAGGSGNTIYF
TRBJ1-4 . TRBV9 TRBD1 TGTGCCAGCAGCCCGTCCGGGACAGGGGCTGAAAAACTGTTTTTT CASSPSGTGAEKLFF
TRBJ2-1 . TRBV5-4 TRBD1 TGTGCCAGCAGCACGGGACAGGGGGCTTACAATGAGCAGTTCTTC CASSTGQGAYNEQFF
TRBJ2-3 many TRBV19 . TGTGCCAGTAGTATGAACGGGCGCGCAGATACGCAGTATTTT CASSMNGRADTQYF
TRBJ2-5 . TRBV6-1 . TGTGCCAGCAGTGAAAACACCAAGTACCAAGAGACCCAGTACTTC CASSENTKYQETQYF
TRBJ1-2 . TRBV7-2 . TGTGCCAGCAGCCCCGGGCCAGCTAACTATGGCTACACCTTC CASSPGPANYGYTF
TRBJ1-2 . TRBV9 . TGTGCCAGCAGCGTGGAGGGATATAGTGGCTACACCTTC CASSVEGYSGYTF
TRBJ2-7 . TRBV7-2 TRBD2 TGTGCCAGCAGAAAGACTAGCGGGGGGGCCGAGCAGTACTTC CASRKTSGGAEQYF
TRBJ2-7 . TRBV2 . TGTGCCAGCAGTGTCGAGGGGCAGTACTTC CASSVEGQYF
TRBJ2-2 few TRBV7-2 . TGTGCCAGCAGCCCCCGACAGGTCTTCGGGGAGCTGTTTTTT CASSPRQVFGELFF
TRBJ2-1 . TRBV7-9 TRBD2 TGTGCCAGCAGCAGAGGACTAGAGAGGGGCAATGAGCAGTTCTTC CASSRGLERGNEQFF
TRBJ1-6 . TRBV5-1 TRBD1 TGCGCCAGCAGCTTGAGGGGGCCTCAACATTCACCCCTCCACTTT CASSLRGPQHSPLHF
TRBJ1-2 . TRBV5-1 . TGCGCCAGCAGCTTGGAAGGCTATGATGGCTACACCTTC CASSLEGYDGYTF
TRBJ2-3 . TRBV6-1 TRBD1 TGTGCCAGCAGTGGGCATACAGGGGGTAGCATTCGAGATACGCAGTATTTT CASSGHTGGSIRDTQYF
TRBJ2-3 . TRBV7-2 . TGTGCCAGCAGCTTCTCAGGCTCAGATACGCAGTATTTT CASSFSGSDTQYF
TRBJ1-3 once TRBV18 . TGTGCCAGCTCACCCTCGCCCCCGTACTCTGGAAACACCATATATTTT CASSPSPPYSGNTIYF
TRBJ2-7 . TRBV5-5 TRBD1 TGTGCCAGCAGCTCCATGAAATCGTCCGGGACAGGGTTAGGCTACGAGCAGTACTTC CASSSMKSSGTGLGYEQYF
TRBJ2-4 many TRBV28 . TGTGCCACAGCCTCTAAAAACATTCAGTACTTC CATASKNIQYF
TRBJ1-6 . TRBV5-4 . TGTGCCAGCAGCTTGCCGGCCCCGAATTCACCCCTCCACTTT CASSLPAPNSPLHF
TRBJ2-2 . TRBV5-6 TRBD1 TGTGCCAGCAGCGCTCGACGCGACAGGGCCGGCACCGGGGAGCTGTTTTTT CASSARRDRAGTGELFF
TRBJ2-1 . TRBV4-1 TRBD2 TGCGCCAGCAGCCAATTAGCGGGGGATGGATACAATGAGCAGTTCTTC CASSQLAGDGYNEQFF
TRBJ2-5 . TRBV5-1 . TGCGCCAGCAGCACCGCCGGGACGGCGGGCGAGACCCAGTACTTC CASSTAGTAGETQYF